These 25 T cell receptor beta chains were all obtained from the same sample, sequenced in a study of beta chain features in type 1 diabetes. Broader study findings: Significant though moderate, a shortening of TCRB CDR3s appeared in all four CD4+ subsets of Type 1 diabetes patients.

The authors reverse transcribed all of the isolated RNA, so sequencing captured expressed TCRB transcripts. The data were produced by immunoSEQ multiplex PCR, yet TCRdb's version contains in-frame clones alone and is incomplete. The sample holds 600,000 to 700,000 clones, 12% seen once. These receptors have no known antigen. The sequencing input was naive CD4+ T cells from blood. The receptors originated from a man aged 30-40 years with type 1 diabetes.

This clone was counted only a few times. This chain links TRBV5-1 with TRBJ1-1; D unresolved. Trimming removed 0 bases from V and 1 base from J, with 10 bases in between. The germline V gene encodes CDR1 SGHRS and CDR2 YFSETQ. This CDR3 has 15 residues. CDR3 nucleotide sequence: TGCGCCAGCAGCTTGGAAGCAGGCGGGAACACTGAAGCTTTCTTT. Amino acid sequence: CASSLEAGGNTEAFF.

V gene TRBV7-9 combines with J gene TRBJ1-1; 7 nucleotides match TRBD1. CDR3 length equals 12 residues. Germline CDR1 is SEHNR and CDR2 is FQNEAQ (reference sequence). The V segment lost 5 bases and the J segment 6 bases; nucleotides outside the gene matches: 3. The CDR3 DNA sequence: TGTGCCAGCAGCGAGGGGGCATCTGAAGCTTTCTTT. This translates into CASSEGASEAFF.

This clone turned up a few times. This CDR3 is CASRGGLAEAFF. The CDR3 nucleotides are TGTGCCAGTAGGGGGGGGCTGGCTGAAGCTTTCTTT. The chain uses TRBV7-8 and TRBJ1-1, with D possibly matching TRBD1 (6 bases). The CDR3 consists of 12 residues. The germline V gene encodes CDR1 SGHVS and CDR2 FQNEAQ. V shed 9 bases and J shed 6 bases, with 14 bases lying between them.

The chain employs TRBV9 and TRBJ2-7; 9 bases are a match to TRBD1. J was trimmed by 6 bases and V by 4 bases; bases with no gene match: 8. The CDR3 sequence is 14 residues long. Germline lookup yields CDR1 SGDLS and CDR2 YYNGEE. Written as DNA, the CDR3 is TGTGCCAGCAGCCCCCGGGACAGGGACGGCGAGCAGTACTTC. This sequence encodes CASSPRDRDGEQYF.

V is TRBV4-3 and J is TRBJ1-1; 7 bases are shared with TRBD1. This CDR3 comprises 15 residues. V lost 4 bases and J lost 10; bases outside the gene matches: 15. CDR1 is LGHNA, CDR2 YSLEER, per germline. CDR3 region: CASSLRQGPPEIAFF. The CDR3 DNA sequence: TGCGCCAGCAGCCTAAGACAGGGCCCCCCTGAAATAGCTTTCTTT.

The chain employs TRBV6-5 and TRBJ1-4, with no clear D. Trimming cost V 3 bases and J 7 bases, with 12 bases left between them. The CDR3 is 14 residues long. Germline-derived CDR1 and CDR2 are MNHEY and SVGAGI. CDR3 region: CASSYGYGVEKLFF. DNA for the CDR3: TGTGCCAGCAGTTATGGATACGGGGTTGAAAAACTGTTTTTT.

This clone showed up just once. The chain couples TRBV11-2 to TRBJ2-3, with a possible D match to TRBD2 (6 bases). The CDR3 contains 15 residues. Trimming took off 2 bases at V and 4 bases at J, with 13 bases between the two ends. Germline CDR1 reads SGHAT; CDR2 reads FQNNGV. CDR3 DNA sequence: TGTGCCAGCAGCTTATTCCTCGGGAGTCCAGATACGCAGTATTTT. It specifies CASSLFLGSPDTQYF.

The sample holds a few counts of this clone. The V and J genes are TRBV6-5 and TRBJ1-4; D is perhaps TRBD1 (6 bases). There are 14 residues in the CDR3. V was clipped by 6 bases and J by 6 bases, with 14 bases between them. Germline CDR1 MNHEY, CDR2 SVGAGI. The CDR3 sequence is CASRVGGIDEKLFF. In DNA, the CDR3 is TGTGCCAGCAGAGTAGGGGGGATCGATGAAAAACTGTTTTTT.

The chain has TRBV9 and TRBJ2-7; no definite D call. The germline V and J ends were trimmed by 0 bases and 2 bases, with 15 bases remaining between them. The CDR3 covers 16 residues. Germline-derived CDR1 and CDR2 are SGDLS and YYNGEE. The CDR3 reads CASSVGVGRIPYEQYF. CDR3 DNA: TGTGCCAGCAGCGTAGGAGTTGGGCGAATCCCCTACGAGCAGTACTTC.

The chain is built from TRBV7-2 and TRBJ2-1, with D possibly matching TRBD2 (5 bases). Per germline, CDR1 SGHTA and CDR2 FQGNSA. V lost 4 bases and J 0 bases, leaving 13 bases between the germline ends. The CDR3 runs to 16 residues. The CDR3 sequence is CASSSPRTGSYNEQFF. The CDR3 nucleotides are TGTGCCAGCAGCTCCCCCAGGACTGGCTCCTACAATGAGCAGTTCTTC.

The genes are TRBV4-3 and TRBJ2-1, with 8 bases fitting TRBD1. Germline trimming cut 4 bases from V and 0 bases from J; bases unmatched to any gene: 5. Germline V gene data show CDR1 as LGHNA and CDR2 as YSLEER. The CDR3 is made up of 16 amino acids. For the CDR3, the DNA is TGCGCCAGCAGCCGACAGGGGATTAGCTCCTACAATGAGCAGTTCTTC. This sequence encodes CASSRQGISSYNEQFF.

The count of this clone is one. This rearrangement joins TRBV19 to TRBJ1-2; D is ambiguous. Trimming removed 4 bases at V and 5 bases at J, with 11 bases between. Germline-derived CDR1 and CDR2 are LNHDA and SQIVND (reference sequence). This CDR3 comprises 13 residues. DNA for the CDR3: TGTGCCAGTAGTACCTCCCCGGGATATGGCTACACCTTC. Translated, it gives CASSTSPGYGYTF.

This clone turned up a few times. J is TRBJ1-2 and V is TRBV4-3, with D tentatively TRBD1 (6 bases). The germline V and J ends were trimmed by 0 bases and 4 bases, with 15 bases remaining between them. Germline values: CDR1 LGHNA, CDR2 YSLEER. The CDR3 is made up of 16 amino acids. The CDR3 DNA sequence: TGCGCCAGCAGCCAAGACCGAGGGGGTGCCCCCTATGGCTACACCTTC. This codes for CASSQDRGGAPYGYTF.

The chain has TRBV7-8 and TRBJ2-1; TRBD1 matches at 11 bases. Germline CDR1 and CDR2: SGHVS and FQNEAQ. V lost 3 bases, J lost 6 bases, and 7 bases stayed unmatched. CDR3 size: 16 residues. This CDR3 is CASSFSSGQGANEQFF. CDR3 DNA sequence: TGTGCCAGCAGCTTTAGTTCAGGACAGGGGGCCAATGAGCAGTTCTTC. Complete variable domain (other parts from reference TRBV7-8 and TRBJ2-1): GAGVSQSPRYKVAKRGQDVALRCDPISGHVSLFWYQQALGQGPEFLTYFQNEAQLDKSGLPSDRFFAERPEGSVSTLKIQRTQQEDSAVYLCASSFSSGQGANEQFFGPGTRLTVL.

This chain joins TRBV14 and TRBJ2-3, with no clear D. CDR1 SGHDN and CDR2 FVKESK come from the germline V gene. V gave up 4 bases and J gave up 5 bases, with 13 bases separating them. This CDR3 is built from 14 residues. The CDR3 region has the DNA TGTGCCAGCAGCCTCGACTTGGCTCAAGATACGCAGTATTTT. Its protein is CASSLDLAQDTQYF.

V and J are TRBV2 and TRBJ1-2, with a weak D call TRBD1 (5 bases). This CDR3 is 12 amino acids long. In germline, CDR1 is SNHLY, CDR2 FYNNEI. V gave up 4 bases and J gave up 5 bases, with 8 bases separating them. The CDR3 DNA reads TGTGCCAGCAGTGCCGAGGGGTATGGCTACACCTTC. Translated: CASSAEGYGYTF.

This chain links TRBV7-2 with TRBJ1-5, with TRBD1 matching over 8 bases. Germline-derived CDR1 and CDR2 are SGHTA and FQGNSA. This CDR3 has 15 residues. J gave up 5 bases and V 6 bases, and 9 bases lay outside the gene matches. DNA for the CDR3: TGTGCCAGCAGTCCAGGACAGGGAAGTTATCAGCCCCAGCATTTT. This sequence encodes CASSPGQGSYQPQHF. Drawing the rest from reference TRBV7-2 and TRBJ1-5, the complete variable domain is GAGVSQSPSNKVTEKGKDVELRCDPISGHTALYWYRQSLGQGLEFLIYFQGNSAPDKSGLPSDRFSAERTGGSVSTLTIQRTQQEDSAVYLCASSPGQGSYQPQHFGDGTRLSIL.

The V call is TRBV5-1, the J call TRBJ2-2; 8 positions agree with TRBD2. V shed 8 bases and J 4 bases; nucleotides not matched to a gene: 16. The germline CDR1 and CDR2 sequences are SGHRS and YFSETQ. The CDR3 spans 17 residues. In DNA form, the CDR3 reads TGCGCCAGTTCCCGGCCGGAGGCGGGGGGCCGCACCGGGGAGCTGTTTTTT. Its protein product is CASSRPEAGGRTGELFF.

This clone occurred a few times. The genes are TRBV5-1 and TRBJ2-1, with unresolved D. Trimming shortened V by 7 bases and J by 8 bases, and 13 bases separated the two germline ends. Germline V CDR1 and CDR2: SGHRS, YFSETQ. This CDR3 has 12 amino acids. The CDR3 bases are TGCGCCAGCGCCTCTGGTGATGATGAGCAGTTCTTC. Encoded protein: CASASGDDEQFF. Variable domain in full (rest from reference TRBV5-1 and TRBJ2-1): KAGVTQTPRYLIKTRGQQVTLSCSPISGHRSVSWYQQTPGQGLQFLFEYFSETQRNKGNFPGRFSGRQFSNSRSEMNVSTLELGDSALYLCASASGDDEQFFGPGTRLTVL.

This chain links TRBV13 with TRBJ2-3; either TRBD1 or TRBD2 may supply D (5 bases each). This CDR3 spans 16 amino acids. Germline V gene lookup returns CDR1 PRHDT and CDR2 FYEKMQ (reference sequence). Trimming removed 0 bases at V and 7 bases at J, with 17 bases between. CDR3 nucleotides: TGTGCCAGCAGCTTAGGAGGGGCTAGCAGTTCAAATACGCAGTATTTT. Residues: CASSLGGASSSNTQYF.

V is TRBV13 and J is TRBJ2-3; the match to TRBD1 covers 8 bases. Germline V gene sequence: CDR1 PRHDT, CDR2 FYEKMQ (reference sequence). With 3 bases clipped from V and 1 base from J, the junction kept 3 bases outside the gene matches. The CDR3 consists of 15 residues. The CDR3 protein is CASSFGTGGTDTQYF. DNA for the CDR3: TGTGCCAGCAGCTTCGGGACAGGAGGCACAGATACGCAGTATTTT.

This clone was detected a few times. Other nucleotide sequences in the sample specify the same CDR3. The chain joins TRBV4-1 to TRBJ2-1, with D unresolved. V lost 0 bases and J lost 7, with 4 bases in between. Germline V gene lookup returns CDR1 MGHRA and CDR2 YSYEKL. The CDR3 has 12 residues. CDR3 protein: CASSQEGNEQFF. The CDR3 coding sequence is TGCGCCAGCAGCCAAGAGGGTAATGAGCAGTTCTTC.

This clone occurred a few times. This chain connects TRBV2 to TRBJ2-1, with 7 nucleotides matching TRBD1. This CDR3 contains 12 residues. The V gene's germline CDR1 is SNHLY and CDR2 FYNNEI. V trimming: 1 base; J trimming: 15 bases; junction bases outside the gene matches: 6. CDR3 sequence (DNA): TGTGCCAGCAGTGAAGAGGGGGCCGTAGGGTTCTTC. This gives the protein CASSEEGAVGFF.

The rearrangement joins TRBV11-3 to TRBJ2-1; perhaps TRBD1 as D (6 bases). In germline, CDR1 is SGHNT, CDR2 YENEEA. Trimming pared 4 bases from V and 5 bases from J, leaving 6 bases between. CDR3 length equals 12 residues. This CDR3 is CASSWTDNEQFF. In DNA, the CDR3 is TGTGCCAGCAGCTGGACAGACAATGAGCAGTTCTTC.

This clone was seen more than once but under ten times. This chain connects TRBV6-5 to TRBJ2-7; 7 bases match TRBD1. V was pared by 5 bases and J by 2 bases, with 6 bases of the junction left unmatched. Germline-derived CDR1 and CDR2 are MNHEY and SVGAGI. This CDR3 contains 14 residues. The CDR3 region is CASSPLRGPYEQYF. The CDR3 DNA follows: TGTGCCAGCAGTCCCCTGAGGGGGCCCTACGAGCAGTACTTC.